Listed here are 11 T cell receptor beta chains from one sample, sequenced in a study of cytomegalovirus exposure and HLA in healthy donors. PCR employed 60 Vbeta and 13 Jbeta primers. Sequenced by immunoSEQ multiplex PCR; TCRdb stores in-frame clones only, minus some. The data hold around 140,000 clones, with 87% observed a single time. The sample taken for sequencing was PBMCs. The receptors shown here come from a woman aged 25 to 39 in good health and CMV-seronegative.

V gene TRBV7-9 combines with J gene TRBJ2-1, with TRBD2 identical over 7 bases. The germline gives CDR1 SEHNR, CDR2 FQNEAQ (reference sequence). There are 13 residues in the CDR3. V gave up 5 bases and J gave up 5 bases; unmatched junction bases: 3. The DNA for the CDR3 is TGTGCCAGCAGCCCCACTAGCGACAATGAGCAGTTCTTC. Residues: CASSPTSDNEQFF.

CDR3 nucleotides: TGTGCCAGTAGCGGCGGCTCCGATAATGAAAAACTGTTTTTT. Amino acids: CASSGGSDNEKLFF. The chain couples TRBV19 to TRBJ1-4; D gene uncertain. V was clipped by 6 bases and J by 4 bases, with 12 bases between them. Germline-derived CDR1 and CDR2 are LNHDA and SQIVND (reference sequence). The CDR3 length is 14 residues.

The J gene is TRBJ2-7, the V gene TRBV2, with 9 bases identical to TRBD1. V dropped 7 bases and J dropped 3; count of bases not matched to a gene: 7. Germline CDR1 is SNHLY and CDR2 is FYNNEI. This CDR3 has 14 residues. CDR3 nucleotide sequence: TGTGCCAGCATTACCGGGACAGGGATCTACGAGCAGTACTTC. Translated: CASITGTGIYEQYF.

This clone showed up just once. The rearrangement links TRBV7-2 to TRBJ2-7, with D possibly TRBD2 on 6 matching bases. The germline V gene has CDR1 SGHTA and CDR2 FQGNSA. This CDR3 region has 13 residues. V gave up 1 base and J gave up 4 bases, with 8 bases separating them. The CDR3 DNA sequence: TGTGCCAGCAGCTTAGGACTAGAGTACGAGCAGTACTTC. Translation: CASSLGLEYEQYF.

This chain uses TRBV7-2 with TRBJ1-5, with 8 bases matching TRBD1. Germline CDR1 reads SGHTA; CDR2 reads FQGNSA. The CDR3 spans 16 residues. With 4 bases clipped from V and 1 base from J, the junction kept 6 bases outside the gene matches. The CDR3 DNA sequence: TGTGCCAGCAGCTCGACCGACAGGGGAAGCAATCAGCCCCAGCATTTT. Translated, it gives CASSSTDRGSNQPQHF.

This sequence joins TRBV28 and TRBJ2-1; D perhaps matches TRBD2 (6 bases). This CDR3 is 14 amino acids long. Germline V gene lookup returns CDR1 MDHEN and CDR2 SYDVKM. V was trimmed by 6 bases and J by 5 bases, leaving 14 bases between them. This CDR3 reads CASSPGDWHNEQFF. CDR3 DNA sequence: TGTGCCAGCAGCCCTGGGGACTGGCACAATGAGCAGTTCTTC.

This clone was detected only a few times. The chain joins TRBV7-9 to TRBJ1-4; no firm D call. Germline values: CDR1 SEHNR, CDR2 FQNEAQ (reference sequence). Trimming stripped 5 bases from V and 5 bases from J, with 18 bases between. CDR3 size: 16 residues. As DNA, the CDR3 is TGTGCCAGCAGCCCTAGAAGGCTCCAGCCCAATGAAAAACTGTTTTTT. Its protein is CASSPRRLQPNEKLFF.

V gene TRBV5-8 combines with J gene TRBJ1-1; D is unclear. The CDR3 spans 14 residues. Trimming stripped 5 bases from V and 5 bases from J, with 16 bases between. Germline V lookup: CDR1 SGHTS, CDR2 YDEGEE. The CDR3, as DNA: TGTGCCAGCAGGTCACTTTCATATGGTACTGAAGCTTTCTTT. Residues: CASRSLSYGTEAFF.

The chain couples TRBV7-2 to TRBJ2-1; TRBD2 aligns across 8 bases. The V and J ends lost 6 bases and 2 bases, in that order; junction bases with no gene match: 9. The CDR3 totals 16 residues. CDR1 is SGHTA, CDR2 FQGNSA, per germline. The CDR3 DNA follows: TGTGCCAGCAGGTCCCCCTCTAGCGGGCCCTACAATGAGCAGTTCTTC. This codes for CASRSPSSGPYNEQFF.

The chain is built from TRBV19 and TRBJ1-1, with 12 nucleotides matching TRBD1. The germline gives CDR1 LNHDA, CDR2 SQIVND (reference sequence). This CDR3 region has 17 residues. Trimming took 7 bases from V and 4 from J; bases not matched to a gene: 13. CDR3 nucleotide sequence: TGTGCCAGTACCCGGGGAGGGACAGGGGGCGTGGGCACTGAAGCTTTCTTT. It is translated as CASTRGGTGGVGTEAFF.

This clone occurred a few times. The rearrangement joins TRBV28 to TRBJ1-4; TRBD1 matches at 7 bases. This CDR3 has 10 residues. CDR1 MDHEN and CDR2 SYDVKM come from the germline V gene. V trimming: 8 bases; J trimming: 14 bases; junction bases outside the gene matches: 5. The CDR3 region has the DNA TGTGCCAGCCAGGGGGAATTGCTGTTTTTT. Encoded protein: CASQGELLFF.